A single sample is the source of the 30 T cell receptor beta chains below, sequenced in a study of T cell changes during pregnancy in multiple sclerosis. The method was immunoSEQ multiplex PCR; TCRdb's version includes in-frame clones alone and lacks a portion of them. Of tens of thousands of clones in the sample, about 92% were seen once. The material was peripheral blood, obtained before pregnancy. These TCRs come from a female donor with multiple sclerosis, enrolled in a pregnancy study.

The rearrangement joins TRBV6-5 to TRBJ1-2; 8 bases line up with TRBD1. V lost 6 bases and J lost 8; bases outside the gene matches: 11. This CDR3 is built from 14 residues. The germline V gene has CDR1 MNHEY and CDR2 SVGAGI. CDR3 sequence: CASRPGQVPWGYTF. CDR3 coding DNA: TGTGCCAGCAGGCCGGGACAGGTCCCTTGGGGCTACACCTTC.

The chain recombines TRBV19 with TRBJ1-2; D might be TRBD1 (5 bases). Looked up from germline, CDR1 is LNHDA and CDR2 is SQIVND (reference sequence). Trimming removed 7 bases at V and 4 bases at J, with 19 bases between. There are 15 residues in the CDR3. CDR3 residues: CASTPGTGGSYGYTF. The CDR3 DNA is TGTGCCAGTACCCCCGGGACGGGAGGTAGCTATGGCTACACCTTC.

As DNA, the CDR3 is TGTGCCAGCAGGGCCGGGACAGGAAATGAAAAACTGTTTTTT. Translating gives CASRAGTGNEKLFF. This chain connects TRBV2 to TRBJ1-4; TRBD1 matches at 8 bases. V shed 6 bases and J 5 bases; nucleotides not matched to a gene: 5. This CDR3 region has 14 residues. CDR1 SNHLY and CDR2 FYNNEI come from the germline V gene.

This chain links TRBV7-2 with TRBJ2-3; D is perhaps TRBD1 (6 bases). Germline V gives CDR1 SGHTA, CDR2 FQGNSA. This CDR3 region has 16 residues. V was clipped by 5 bases and J by 5 bases, with 20 bases between them. In DNA, the CDR3 is TGTGCCAGCAGCGCCCAACAGGGTGTATATGGAGATACGCAGTATTTT. Protein product: CASSAQQGVYGDTQYF.

The chain links TRBV5-6 to TRBJ2-7; 8 positions agree with TRBD1. Germline CDR1 is SGHDT and CDR2 is YYEEEE. After removal of 4 bases from V and 3 bases from J, the junction contained 3 bases not matched to a gene. This CDR3 spans 13 amino acids. In DNA form, the CDR3 reads TGTGCCAGCAGCATGACAGGGGTCTACGAGCAGTACTTC. Protein product: CASSMTGVYEQYF. The full variable domain, with the rest looked up from reference TRBV5-6 and TRBJ2-7, is DAGVTQSPTHLIKTRGQQVTLRCSPKSGHDTVSWYQQALGQGPQFIFQYYEEEERQRGNFPDRFSGHQFPNYSSELNVNALLLGDSALYLCASSMTGVYEQYFGPGTRLTVT.

The genes are TRBV4-1 and TRBJ2-5, with 8 nucleotides matching TRBD1. The germline V gene has CDR1 MGHRA and CDR2 YSYEKL. Trimming cost V 0 bases and J 7 bases; bases outside gene matches: 10. The CDR3 totals 16 residues. The CDR3 reads CASSQDRTGRVVTQYF. The DNA of the CDR3 is TGCGCCAGCAGCCAAGACCGGACAGGGCGTGTGGTGACCCAGTACTTC.

This rearrangement joins TRBV7-9 to TRBJ2-5; 10 bases match TRBD2. Trimming took 1 base from V and 5 from J; bases not matched to a gene: 7. This CDR3 is built from 16 residues. Germline V CDR1 and CDR2: SEHNR, FQNEAQ (reference sequence). The CDR3 DNA is TGTGCCAGCAGCTTAGTCTCTAGCGGGAGTTATGAGACCCAGTACTTC. Its protein is CASSLVSSGSYETQYF.

This rearrangement joins TRBV7-2 to TRBJ2-7; 9 nucleotides align to TRBD1. Germline CDR1 SGHTA, CDR2 FQGNSA. The CDR3 sequence is 15 residues long. With 5 bases clipped from V and 3 bases from J, the junction kept 8 bases outside the gene matches. CDR3 sequence reads: CASSLGQGNFYEQYF. CDR3 DNA sequence: TGTGCCAGCAGCCTGGGACAGGGTAATTTCTACGAGCAGTACTTC.

The J gene is TRBJ2-1, the V gene TRBV7-6; D is possibly TRBD2 (5 bases). CDR1 is SGHVS and CDR2 is FNYEAQ in the germline V gene. Trimming took 0 bases from V and 9 from J, leaving 12 bases between them. CDR3 length equals 14 residues. CDR3: CASSLALVVGEQFF. Written as DNA, the CDR3 is TGTGCCAGCAGCTTAGCACTAGTCGTCGGTGAGCAGTTCTTC.

This clone was seen only once. The CDR3 nucleotides are TGCGCCAGCAGCTCCGAGCGGGGTTCTAGCACAGATACGCAGTATTTT. It translates to CASSSERGSSTDTQYF. The chain is built from TRBV5-1 and TRBJ2-3; 7 nucleotides agree with TRBD2. Trimming removed 3 bases from V and 0 bases from J; junction bases left unmatched: 7. CDR3 length: 16 amino acids. The germline CDR1 and CDR2 sequences are SGHRS and YFSETQ.

The V call is TRBV7-3, the J call TRBJ2-5; TRBD2 matches 9 bases. This CDR3 is 13 amino acids long. Looked up from germline, CDR1 is SGHTA and CDR2 is FQGTGA. The V gene end was trimmed by 4 bases and the J gene end by 8 bases; junction bases not matched to a gene: 5. The CDR3 DNA is TGTGCCAGCAGCTCTCTAGCGGGAAACACCCAGTACTTC. This encodes CASSSLAGNTQYF.

This clone was observed a few times. This rearrangement joins TRBV5-6 to TRBJ1-2; 7 nucleotides match TRBD1. The CDR3 totals 14 residues. The germline V gene has CDR1 SGHDT and CDR2 YYEEEE. Trimming took 0 bases from V and 9 from J; bases not matched to a gene: 8. CDR3 in DNA: TGTGCCAGCAGCTTGGAACAGGGGAAGGGTAGCTACACCTTC. It encodes CASSLEQGKGSYTF.

The chain uses TRBV28 and TRBJ2-4; TRBD1 is a possible D gene (5 bases). V dropped 1 base and J dropped 5 bases, with 15 bases sitting between them. Germline CDR1 and CDR2: MDHEN and SYDVKM. The CDR3 runs to 16 residues. Here the CDR3 DNA reads TGTGCCAGCAGTTTATATGCAGGGCCCCACCAAAACATTCAGTACTTC. Translated, it gives CASSLYAGPHQNIQYF.

The chain links TRBV5-1 to TRBJ2-7; D may be TRBD1 (5 bases). V dropped 6 bases and J dropped 1 base, with 23 bases sitting between them. CDR1 is SGHRS, CDR2 YFSETQ, per germline. The CDR3 sequence is 17 residues long. The CDR3 reads CASNAAVGVWGSYEQYF. The CDR3 bases are TGCGCCAGCAACGCCGCCGTAGGGGTTTGGGGATCCTACGAGCAGTACTTC.

Only one count was recorded for this clone. This chain connects TRBV7-9 to TRBJ2-1; 8 bases line up with TRBD2. CDR1 is SEHNR and CDR2 is FQNEAQ in the germline V gene (reference sequence). The CDR3 length is 17 residues. J was trimmed by 0 bases and V by 0 bases; bases with no gene match: 4. CDR3 DNA sequence: TGTGCCAGCAGCTTAGCCAGCGGGAGAAGCTCCTACAATGAGCAGTTCTTC. Translation: CASSLASGRSSYNEQFF. The variable domain in full, completed from reference TRBV7-9 and TRBJ2-1, reads DTGVSQNPRHKITKRGQNVTFRCDPISEHNRLYWYRQTLGQGPEFLTYFQNEAQLEKSRLLSDRFSAERPKGSFSTLEIQRTEQGDSAMYLCASSLASGRSSYNEQFFGPGTRLTVL.

The gene calls are TRBV5-4 and TRBJ2-1; 7 positions agree with TRBD2. The CDR3 contains 16 residues. CDR1 is SGHNT and CDR2 is YYREEE in the germline V gene (reference sequence). V lost 4 bases and J lost 0; bases outside the gene matches: 7. The CDR3 DNA follows: TGTGCCAGCAGCCAAAAAGCGGGAATCTCCTACAATGAGCAGTTCTTC. Its translation is CASSQKAGISYNEQFF.

The chain uses TRBV10-1 and TRBJ2-5; D may be TRBD1 (6 bases). This CDR3 has 17 residues. Germline V gene data show CDR1 as WNHNN and CDR2 as SYGVQD (reference sequence). V dropped 2 bases and J dropped 4 bases, with 20 bases sitting between them. In nucleotides, the CDR3 is TGCGCCAGCAGTGAGGGGGTCCTGACAGGAGCATTAGAGACCCAGTACTTC. Translation: CASSEGVLTGALETQYF.

This clone was counted between two and nine times. The rearrangement links TRBV30 to TRBJ2-7; the D gene is possibly TRBD1 (6 bases). The V gene's germline CDR1 is GTSNPN and CDR2 SVGIG (reference sequence). The CDR3 spans 12 residues. The V and J ends lost 4 bases and 5 bases respectively, with 12 bases between them. The CDR3 DNA is TGTGCCTGGACATCCAGGGGACACGAGCAGTACTTC. Its protein is CAWTSRGHEQYF.

This chain links TRBV2 with TRBJ1-1; the match to TRBD1 covers 8 bases. CDR1 and CDR2 (germline): SNHLY, FYNNEI. This CDR3 contains 15 residues. Trimming removed 1 base from V and 11 bases from J; junction bases left unmatched: 12. CDR3 DNA sequence: TGTGCCAGCAGTGAAGGAGTTGCAGGGGGCGCGGCGGCTTTCTTT. Translated, it gives CASSEGVAGGAAAFF.

There are a few counts of this clone. The chain employs TRBV16 and TRBJ2-1, with TRBD2 as a possible D gene (5 bases). This CDR3 region has 15 residues. V lost 0 bases, J lost 4 bases, and 10 bases lay in between. The V gene's germline CDR1 is KGHSY and CDR2 FQNENV. Here the CDR3 DNA reads TGTGCCAGCAGCCAATCGGAAGCGGAGTACAATGAGCAGTTCTTC. It yields the protein CASSQSEAEYNEQFF.

The chain is built from TRBV6-5 and TRBJ2-2, with 8 bases that match TRBD2. This CDR3 is 16 amino acids long. The V and J ends lost 7 bases and 6 bases, in that order; junction bases with no gene match: 13. CDR1 is MNHEY, CDR2 SVGAGI, per germline. CDR3: CASIYSGTRYSGELFF. CDR3 in DNA: TGTGCCAGCATCTACTCGGGGACTAGATATTCCGGGGAGCTGTTTTTT.

The chain carries TRBV2 and TRBJ2-7, with 9 bases lining up with TRBD2. CDR1 SNHLY and CDR2 FYNNEI come from the germline V gene. J lost 12 bases, V lost 3 bases, and 6 bases had no gene match. The CDR3 totals 12 residues. The CDR3 is CASSELAGVGYF. Here the CDR3 DNA reads TGTGCCAGCAGTGAGTTAGCGGGAGTTGGGTACTTC.

The chain joins TRBV5-1 to TRBJ2-3, with 8 bases aligning to TRBD1. V trimming: 0 bases; J trimming: 1 base; junction bases outside the gene matches: 7. Per the germline V gene, CDR1 is SGHRS and CDR2 is YFSETQ. The CDR3 totals 17 residues. CDR3: CASSLEDRVTGTDTQYF. CDR3 nucleotide sequence: TGCGCCAGCAGCTTGGAGGACAGGGTGACGGGCACAGATACGCAGTATTTT.

The rearrangement uses TRBV6-1 and TRBJ2-3; D gene unclear. This CDR3 region has 12 residues. The ends were cut back, 6 bases at V and 0 bases at J, with 4 bases in the middle. Germline CDR1 and CDR2: MNHNS and SASEGT. CDR3 region: CASSRSTDTQYF. The DNA of the CDR3 is TGTGCCAGCAGCAGGAGCACAGATACGCAGTATTTT.

The chain employs TRBV10-1 and TRBJ2-3; maybe TRBD2 (6 bases). V dropped 4 bases and J dropped 4 bases, with 12 bases sitting between them. From germline, CDR1 is WNHNN and CDR2 SYGVQD (reference sequence). The CDR3 totals 14 residues. Here the CDR3 reads CASSASRGADTQYF. CDR3 DNA sequence: TGCGCCAGCAGTGCCTCGCGGGGTGCAGATACGCAGTATTTT.

The chain joins TRBV7-2 to TRBJ2-7; no reliable D call. The CDR3 has 14 amino acids. V dropped 0 bases and J dropped 4 bases, with 10 bases sitting between them. Germline CDR1 reads SGHTA; CDR2 reads FQGNSA. CDR3 in amino acids: CASSLARSEYEQYF. CDR3 nucleotide sequence: TGTGCCAGCAGCTTAGCGCGGTCGGAATACGAGCAGTACTTC.

The sample holds a few counts of this clone. The chain is built from TRBV13 and TRBJ1-2, with no clear D. The CDR3 spans 15 residues. V was clipped by 3 bases and J by 6 bases, with 17 bases between them. The germline V gene has CDR1 PRHDT and CDR2 FYEKMQ (reference sequence). The CDR3 coding sequence is TGTGCCAGCAGCTTCGCTTCCGTCCAAGCGGATGGCTACACCTTC. Protein sequence: CASSFASVQADGYTF. Together with reference TRBV13 and TRBJ1-2, the CDR3 gives the full variable domain: AAGVIQSPRHLIKEKRETATLKCYPIPRHDTVYWYQQGPGQDPQFLISFYEKMQSDKGSIPDRFSAQQFSDYHSELNMSSLELGDSALYFCASSFASVQADGYTFGSGTRLTVV.

This clone was counted a single time. J is TRBJ2-7 and V is TRBV20-1, with D tentatively TRBD2 (6 bases). The CDR3 covers 11 residues. Germline assignment: CDR1 DFQATT and CDR2 SNEGSKA (reference sequence). Deletions cut 6 bases from V and 4 bases from J, with 10 bases between. The CDR3 DNA reads as TGCAGTGCAATGACTAGTTACGAGCAGTACTTC. This translates into CSAMTSYEQYF.

CDR3 coding DNA: TGTGCCAGCAGCGTGAACAGGGGCGAAAGCTCTGGAAACACCATATATTTT. This codes for CASSVNRGESSGNTIYF. The chain combines TRBV9 with TRBJ1-3; 7 nucleotides line up with TRBD1. Germline assignment: CDR1 SGDLS and CDR2 YYNGEE. The CDR3 has 17 amino acids. Germline trimming cut 2 bases from V and 0 bases from J; bases unmatched to any gene: 8.

The chain couples TRBV10-1 to TRBJ2-3; a weak D match, TRBD2 (6 bases). This CDR3 is built from 14 residues. V shed 5 bases and J shed 4 bases, with 13 bases lying between them. The germline V gene has CDR1 WNHNN and CDR2 SYGVQD (reference sequence). CDR3 in DNA: TGCGCCAGCAGTTTCTCTAGCGTAGCAGATACGCAGTATTTT. It translates to CASSFSSVADTQYF.